The present T cell receptor beta chain was sequenced within a study of blood T cell repertoires in COVID-19 (dated by TCRdb to the early 2020s). Some background on the complete study: The collaborator samples originated in the United States, Italy and Spain and spanned the acute and convalescent phases of COVID-19. A freely available public database, intended as a resource for researchers studying the immune response to SARS-CoV-2, is where the repertoires were released. Where HLA class I and class II types were available, the types were taken from metadata supplied by the sample provider, not from assay-based typing. The material from the prospective study consisted of cDNA or gDNA derived from T cells, B-cell-depleted T cells, or PBMCs. The sample metadata nearly always contained a de-identified subject ID, COVID-19 status, age in years and sex. Samples came from the ongoing ImmuneRACE study (first 160 participants) plus 1,254 subjects from 6 global collaborators. Deeply sampled blood TCRbeta repertoires from subjects exposed to, actively infected with, or recovered from COVID-19 were included in the dataset.

The paper's findings and limits, for the study overall: The amount of clinical and demographic metadata varied by source and participant and was provided uncurated.

Collaborating institutions collected whole blood in K2EDTA tubes following their own protocols. Collaborator samples were shipped for TCRbeta analysis as frozen whole blood, isolated PBMCs, or DNA extracted from either sample type. TCRbeta CDR3 regions were amplified from genomic DNA by means of the immunoSEQ Assay, a bias-controlled multiplex PCR. The original pipeline was this. The number of nucleated cells in each sample was estimated by amplification of reference gene primers within the assay. Sequence reads were collapsed and filtered to measure the absolute abundance of every unique TCRbeta CDR3 rearrangement. For each sample, productive Simpson clonality was calculated as the square root of Simpson's diversity index over productive rearrangements. Held by TCRdb, this immuneACCESS table contains in-frame sequences only and omits some clones. Under half of the omission traces to an unresolved V gene where checked; the cause of the rest is unknown. That table supplies the V and J calls and clone size; D and trimming were determined from the DNA. The sample table lists approximately 240,000 clones, 70% to 90% of them with a count of one. 3.5% to 4.5% of the sample rests with the top ten.

Turning to this clone: Its binding antigen is unknown. Nothing much larger sits one base from this clone, and base qualities are not available.

Trimming takes 0 bases off V and 6 bases off J; junction bases not matched to a gene: 8. Based on the germline V gene, the CDR1 and CDR2 sequences are MNHEY and SVGAGI. The CDR3 goes from the cysteine to the phenylalanine over 15 residues. Only the CDR3 DNA stays, 45 bases, in frame from base 1. The V and J genes are TRBV6-5 and TRBJ2-7, with 7 bases aligning to TRBD1. The clonotype was recovered from a man aged 45-65 years with acute or convalescent COVID-19. Sequenced sample: peripheral blood. The CDR3: CASSYSRTGPGEQYF. The DNA is TGTGCCAGCAGTTACTCTCGGACAGGCCCGGGCGAGCAGTACTTC.